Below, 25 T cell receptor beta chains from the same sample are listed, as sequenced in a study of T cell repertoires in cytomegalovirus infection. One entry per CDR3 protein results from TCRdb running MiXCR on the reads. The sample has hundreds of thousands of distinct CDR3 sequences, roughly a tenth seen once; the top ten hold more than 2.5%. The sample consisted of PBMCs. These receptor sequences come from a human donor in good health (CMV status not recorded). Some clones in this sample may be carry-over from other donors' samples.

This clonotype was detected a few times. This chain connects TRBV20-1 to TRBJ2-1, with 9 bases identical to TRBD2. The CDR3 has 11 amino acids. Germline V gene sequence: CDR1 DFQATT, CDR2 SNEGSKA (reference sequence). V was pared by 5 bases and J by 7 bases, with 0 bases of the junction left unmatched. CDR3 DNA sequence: TGCAGTGCTGGACTAGCGAATGAGCAGTTCTTC. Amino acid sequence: CSAGLANEQFF.

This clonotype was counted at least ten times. In DNA, the CDR3 is TGTGCCAGCAGCTTAGCGAGGACAGACAATGAGCAGTTCTTC. Encoded protein: CASSLARTDNEQFF. The chain uses TRBV7-2 and TRBJ2-1, with D possibly matching TRBD1 (6 bases). The CDR3 length is 14 residues. Germline values: CDR1 SGHTA, CDR2 FQGNSA. Trimming shortened V by 0 bases and J by 5 bases, and 8 bases separated the two germline ends.

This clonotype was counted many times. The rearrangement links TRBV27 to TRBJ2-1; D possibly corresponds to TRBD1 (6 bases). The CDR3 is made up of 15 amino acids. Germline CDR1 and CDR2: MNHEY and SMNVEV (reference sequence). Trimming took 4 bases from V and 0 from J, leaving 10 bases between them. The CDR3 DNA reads TGTGCCAGCAGTTCAACAGGGTTCTCCTACAATGAGCAGTTCTTC. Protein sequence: CASSSTGFSYNEQFF.

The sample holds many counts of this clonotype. CDR3 sequence: CASSLDLYNEQFF. The DNA for the CDR3 is TGTGCCAGCAGCTTAGACCTATACAATGAGCAGTTCTTC. This chain joins TRBV7-2 and TRBJ2-1; D remains ambiguous. The V gene's germline CDR1 is SGHTA and CDR2 FQGNSA. CDR3 length: 13 residues. Trimming left V 1 base short and J 4 bases short, with 5 bases between.

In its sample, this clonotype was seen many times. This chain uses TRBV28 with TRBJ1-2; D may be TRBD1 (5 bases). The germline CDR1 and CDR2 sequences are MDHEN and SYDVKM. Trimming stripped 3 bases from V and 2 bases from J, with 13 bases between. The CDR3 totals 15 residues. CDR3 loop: CASSLGPRVNYGYTF. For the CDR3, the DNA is TGTGCCAGCAGTTTGGGGCCCAGGGTAAACTATGGCTACACCTTC.

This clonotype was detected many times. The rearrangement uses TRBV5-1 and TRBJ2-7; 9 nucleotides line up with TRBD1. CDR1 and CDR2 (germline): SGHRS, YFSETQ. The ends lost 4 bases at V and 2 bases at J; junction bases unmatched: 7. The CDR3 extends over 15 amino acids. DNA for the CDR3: TGCGCCAGCAGCCTGTACAGGGGGCCACCCTACGAGCAGTACTTC. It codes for CASSLYRGPPYEQYF.

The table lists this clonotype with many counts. The CDR3 reads CASSHQETQYF. Here the CDR3 DNA reads TGTGCCAGCAGCCACCAAGAGACCCAGTACTTC. V gene TRBV28 combines with J gene TRBJ2-5; D is undetermined. CDR1 MDHEN and CDR2 SYDVKM come from the germline V gene. V was trimmed by 6 bases and J by 0 bases, leaving 2 bases between them. The CDR3 loop spans 11 amino acids.

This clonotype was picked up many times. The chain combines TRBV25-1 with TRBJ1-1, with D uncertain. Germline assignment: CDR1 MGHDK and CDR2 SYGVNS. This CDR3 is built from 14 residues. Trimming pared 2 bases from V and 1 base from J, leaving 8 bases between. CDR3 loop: CASSELYGNTEAFF. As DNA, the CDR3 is TGTGCCAGCAGTGAACTCTATGGGAACACTGAAGCTTTCTTT. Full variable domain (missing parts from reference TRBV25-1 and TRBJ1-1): EADIYQTPRYLVIGTGKKITLECSQTMGHDKMYWYQQDPGMELHLIHYSYGVNSTEKGDLSSESTVSRIRTEHFPLTLESARPSHTSQYLCASSELYGNTEAFFGQGTRLTVV.

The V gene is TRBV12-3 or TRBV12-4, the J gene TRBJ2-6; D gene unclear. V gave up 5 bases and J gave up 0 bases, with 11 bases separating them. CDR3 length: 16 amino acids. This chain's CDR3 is CASSPTISSGANVLTF. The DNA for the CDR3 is TGTGCCAGCAGTCCGACAATTAGCTCTGGGGCCAACGTCCTGACTTTC.

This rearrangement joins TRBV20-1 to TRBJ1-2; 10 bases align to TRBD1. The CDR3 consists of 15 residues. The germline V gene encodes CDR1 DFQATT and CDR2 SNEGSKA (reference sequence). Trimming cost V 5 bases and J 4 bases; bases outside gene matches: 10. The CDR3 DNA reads TGCAGTGCTCCCCCCGGGACAGGGGTTGCCTATGGCTACACCTTC. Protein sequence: CSAPPGTGVAYGYTF.

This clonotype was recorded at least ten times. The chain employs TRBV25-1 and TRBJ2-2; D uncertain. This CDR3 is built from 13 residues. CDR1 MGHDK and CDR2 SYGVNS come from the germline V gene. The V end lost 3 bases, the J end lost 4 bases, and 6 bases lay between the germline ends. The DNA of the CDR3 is TGTGCCAGCAGTGACACTGGCACCGGGGAGCTGTTTTTT. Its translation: CASSDTGTGELFF.

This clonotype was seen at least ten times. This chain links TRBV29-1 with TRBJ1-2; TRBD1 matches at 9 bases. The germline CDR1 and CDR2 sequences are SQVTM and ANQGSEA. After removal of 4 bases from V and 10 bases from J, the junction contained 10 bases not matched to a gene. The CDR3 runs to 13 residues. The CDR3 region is CSVGRDRALDYTF. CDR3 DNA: TGCAGCGTTGGGAGGGACAGGGCCTTAGACTACACCTTC. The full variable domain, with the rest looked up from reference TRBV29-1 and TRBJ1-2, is SAVISQKPSRDICQRGTSLTIQCQVDSQVTMMFWYRQQPGQSLTLIATANQGSEATYESGFVIDKFPISRPNLTFSTLTVSNMSPEDSSIYLCSVGRDRALDYTFGSGTRLTVV.

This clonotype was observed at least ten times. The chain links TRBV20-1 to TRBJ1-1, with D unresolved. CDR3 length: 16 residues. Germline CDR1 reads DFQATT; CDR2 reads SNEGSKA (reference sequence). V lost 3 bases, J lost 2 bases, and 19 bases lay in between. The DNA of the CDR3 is TGCAGTGCTAGGGCTACACAAGGAAAGCGAAACACTGAAGCTTTCTTT. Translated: CSARATQGKRNTEAFF.

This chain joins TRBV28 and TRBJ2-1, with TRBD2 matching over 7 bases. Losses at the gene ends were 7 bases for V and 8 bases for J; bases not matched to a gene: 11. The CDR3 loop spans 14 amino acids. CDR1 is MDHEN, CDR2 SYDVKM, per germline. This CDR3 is CASTRTREIYEQFF. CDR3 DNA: TGTGCCAGCACCAGGACTAGGGAGATCTATGAGCAGTTCTTC.

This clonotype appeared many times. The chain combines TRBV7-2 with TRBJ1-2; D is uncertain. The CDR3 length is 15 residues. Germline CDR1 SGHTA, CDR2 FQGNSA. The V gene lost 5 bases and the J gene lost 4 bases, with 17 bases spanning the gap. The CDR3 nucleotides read TGTGCCAGCAGCATTGGGAGAAGGGCGCCCTATGGCTACACCTTC. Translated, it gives CASSIGRRAPYGYTF.

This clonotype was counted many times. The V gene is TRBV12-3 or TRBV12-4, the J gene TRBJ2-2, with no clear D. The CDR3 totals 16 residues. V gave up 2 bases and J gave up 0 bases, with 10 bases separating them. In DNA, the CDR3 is TGTGCCAGCAGTTTATTTTCAGGCTCGAACACCGGGGAGCTGTTTTTT. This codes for CASSLFSGSNTGELFF.

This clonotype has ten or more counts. The DNA for the CDR3 is TGTGCCAGCAGTGCGGGCCGGAACAATGAGCAGTTCTTC. Its protein product is CASSAGRNNEQFF. The chain has TRBV2 and TRBJ2-1, with D hard to call. With 4 bases removed from V and 5 bases from J, the gap between germline ends came to 9 bases. Germline V gene lookup returns CDR1 SNHLY and CDR2 FYNNEI. The CDR3 spans 13 residues.

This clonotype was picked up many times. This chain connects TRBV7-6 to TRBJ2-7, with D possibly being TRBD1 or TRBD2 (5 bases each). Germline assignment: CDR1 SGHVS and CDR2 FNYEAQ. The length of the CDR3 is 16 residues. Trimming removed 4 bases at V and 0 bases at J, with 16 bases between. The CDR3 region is CASSSLTPGTSYEQYF. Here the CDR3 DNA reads TGTGCCAGCAGCTCCCTCACCCCAGGGACCTCCTACGAGCAGTACTTC.

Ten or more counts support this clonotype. Here the CDR3 DNA reads TGTGCCAGCAGCCGACCCGGGACAGGGATCACAGATACGCAGTATTTT. Translated: CASSRPGTGITDTQYF. The chain recombines TRBV11-2 with TRBJ2-3; 9 bases agree with TRBD1. This CDR3 has 16 amino acids. V was pared by 5 bases and J by 2 bases, with 8 bases of the junction left unmatched. CDR1 and CDR2 (germline): SGHAT, FQNNGV.

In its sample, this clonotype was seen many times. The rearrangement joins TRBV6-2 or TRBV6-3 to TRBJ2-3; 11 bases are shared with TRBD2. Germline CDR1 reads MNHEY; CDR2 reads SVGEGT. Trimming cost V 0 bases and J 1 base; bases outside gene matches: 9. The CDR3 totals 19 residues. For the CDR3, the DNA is TGTGCCAGCAGTTACTCGAGTGCTAGCGGGGGGCCAGGCACAGATACGCAGTATTTT. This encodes CASSYSSASGGPGTDTQYF.

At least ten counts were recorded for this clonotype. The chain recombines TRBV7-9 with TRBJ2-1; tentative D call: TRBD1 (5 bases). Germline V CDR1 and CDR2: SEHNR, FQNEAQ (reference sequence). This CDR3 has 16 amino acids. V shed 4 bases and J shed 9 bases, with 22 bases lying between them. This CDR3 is CASSSTGRTPGAEQFF. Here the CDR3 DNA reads TGTGCCAGCAGCTCGACTGGACGCACCCCTGGGGCTGAGCAGTTCTTC.

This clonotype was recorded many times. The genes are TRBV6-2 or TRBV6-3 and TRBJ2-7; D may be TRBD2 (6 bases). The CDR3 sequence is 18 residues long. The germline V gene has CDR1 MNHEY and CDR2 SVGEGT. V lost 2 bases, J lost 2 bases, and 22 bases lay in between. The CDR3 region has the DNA TGTGCCAGCAGTTACACCCGTCCAAAGGGAGGTTTACCCTACGAGCAGTACGTC. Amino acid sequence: CASSYTRPKGGLPYEQYV.

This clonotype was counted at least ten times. The CDR3: CSVEDKAWGQGDDYGYTF. The CDR3 region has the DNA TGCAGCGTTGAAGACAAGGCTTGGGGCCAGGGGGATGACTATGGCTACACCTTC. The chain employs TRBV29-1 and TRBJ1-2, with 7 bases lining up with TRBD1. The CDR3 sequence is 18 residues long. Per germline, CDR1 SQVTM and CDR2 ANQGSEA. With 0 bases clipped from V and 3 bases from J, the junction kept 16 bases outside the gene matches. The full variable domain, with the rest looked up from reference TRBV29-1 and TRBJ1-2, is SAVISQKPSRDICQRGTSLTIQCQVDSQVTMMFWYRQQPGQSLTLIATANQGSEATYESGFVIDKFPISRPNLTFSTLTVSNMSPEDSSIYLCSVEDKAWGQGDDYGYTFGSGTRLTVV.

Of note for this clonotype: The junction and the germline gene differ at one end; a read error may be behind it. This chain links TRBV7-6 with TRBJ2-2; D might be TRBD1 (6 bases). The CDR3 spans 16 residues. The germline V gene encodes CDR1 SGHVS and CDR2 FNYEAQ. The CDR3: CASSPTGWANTGELFF. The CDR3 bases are TGTGCTAGCAGCCCTACAGGGTGGGCGAACACCGGGGAGCTGTTTTTT.

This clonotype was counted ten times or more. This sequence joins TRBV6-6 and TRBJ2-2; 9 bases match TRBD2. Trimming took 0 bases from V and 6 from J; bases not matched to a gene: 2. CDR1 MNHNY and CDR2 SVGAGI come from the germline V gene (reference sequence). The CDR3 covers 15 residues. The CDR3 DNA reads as TGTGCCAGCAGTTACTCGACTAGCGGTTCCGGGGAGCTGTTTTTT. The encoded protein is CASSYSTSGSGELFF.